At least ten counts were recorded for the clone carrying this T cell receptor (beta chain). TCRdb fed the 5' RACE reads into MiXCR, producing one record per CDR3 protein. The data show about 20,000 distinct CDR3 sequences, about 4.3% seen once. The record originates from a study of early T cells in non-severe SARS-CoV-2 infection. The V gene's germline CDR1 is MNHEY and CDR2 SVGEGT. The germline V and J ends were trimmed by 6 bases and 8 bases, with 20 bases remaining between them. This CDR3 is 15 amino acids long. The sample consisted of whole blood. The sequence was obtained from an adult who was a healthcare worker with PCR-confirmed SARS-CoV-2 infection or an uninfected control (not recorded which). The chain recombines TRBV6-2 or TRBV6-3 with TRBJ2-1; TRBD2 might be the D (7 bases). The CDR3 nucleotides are TGTGCCAGCAGACCCGTTGGGGGGGGGCTCTATGAGCAGTTCTTC. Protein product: CASRPVGGGLYEQFF.